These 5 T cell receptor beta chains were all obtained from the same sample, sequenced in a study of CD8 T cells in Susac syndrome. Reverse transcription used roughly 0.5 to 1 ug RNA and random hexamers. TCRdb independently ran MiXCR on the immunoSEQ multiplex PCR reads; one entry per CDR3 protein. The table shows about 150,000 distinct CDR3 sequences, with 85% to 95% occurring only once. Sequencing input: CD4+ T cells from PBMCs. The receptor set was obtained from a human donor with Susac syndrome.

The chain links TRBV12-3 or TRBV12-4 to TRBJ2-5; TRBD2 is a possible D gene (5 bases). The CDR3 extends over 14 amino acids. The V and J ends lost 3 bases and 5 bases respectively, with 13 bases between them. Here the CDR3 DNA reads TGTGCCAGCAGTTTCGGCTCTACGGGGGAGACCCAGTACTTC. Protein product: CASSFGSTGETQYF.

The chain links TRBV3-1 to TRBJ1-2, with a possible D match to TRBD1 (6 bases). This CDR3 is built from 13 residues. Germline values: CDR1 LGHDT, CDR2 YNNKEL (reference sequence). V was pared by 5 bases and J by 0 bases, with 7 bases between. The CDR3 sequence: CASSYRANYGYTF. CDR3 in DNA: TGTGCCAGCAGCTACAGGGCTAACTATGGCTACACCTTC.

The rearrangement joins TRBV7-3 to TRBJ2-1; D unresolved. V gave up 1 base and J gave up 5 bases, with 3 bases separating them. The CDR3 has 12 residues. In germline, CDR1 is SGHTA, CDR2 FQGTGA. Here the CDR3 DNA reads TGTGCCAGCAGCTTAAACGACAATGAGCAGTTCTTC. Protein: CASSLNDNEQFF.

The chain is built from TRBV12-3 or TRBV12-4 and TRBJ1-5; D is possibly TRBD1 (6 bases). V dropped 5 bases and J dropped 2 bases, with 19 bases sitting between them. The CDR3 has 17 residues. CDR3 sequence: CASSAQSQGARNQPQHF. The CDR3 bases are TGTGCCAGCAGTGCACAATCACAGGGAGCCCGCAATCAGCCCCAGCATTTT.

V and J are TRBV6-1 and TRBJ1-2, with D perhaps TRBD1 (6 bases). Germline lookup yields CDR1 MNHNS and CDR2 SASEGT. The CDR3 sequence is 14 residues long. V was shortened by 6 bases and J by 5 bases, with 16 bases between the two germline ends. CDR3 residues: CASSSPHQGYGYTF. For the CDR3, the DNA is TGTGCCAGCAGCTCCCCACATCAGGGGTATGGCTACACCTTC.